A single sample is the source of the 20 T cell receptor beta chains below, sequenced in a study of CXCR3-negative and CXCR3-positive naive CD8 T cells. In preparing the TRB cDNA libraries, 5' RACE with UMI labels was used. TCRdb re-called the 5' RACE reads; every CDR3 protein appears as one record, without DNA. The sample holds tens of thousands of distinct CDR3 sequences. The source material was memory CD8+ T cells from blood. These receptors all stem from a human donor in good health. Some clones in this sample may be carry-over from other donors' samples.

The chain is built from TRBV29-1 and TRBJ1-3. Germline V gives CDR1 SQVTM, CDR2 ANQGSEA. CDR3 length: 12 amino acids. CDR3 sequence reads: CSVAGSGNTIYF.

The chain is built from TRBV27 and TRBJ2-7; TCRdb's D call of TRBD2 is untestable without DNA. The length of the CDR3 is 14 residues. Germline CDR1 reads MNHEY; CDR2 reads SMNVEV (reference sequence). CDR3 amino acids: CASRPGLPLYEQYF.

The chain recombines TRBV7-8 with TRBJ2-1; TCRdb designates TRBD1, a call that cannot be tested without DNA. Germline assignment: CDR1 SGHVS and CDR2 FQNEAQ. The CDR3 sequence is 18 residues long. CDR3 region: CASSLDGARDTSYNEQFF.

The chain joins TRBV27 to TRBJ1-5. In germline, CDR1 is MNHEY, CDR2 SMNVEV (reference sequence). The CDR3 spans 14 residues. The chain's CDR3 is CASQVGSGYQPQHF.

This chain joins TRBV7-9 and TRBJ2-1; without DNA, the TCRdb call of TRBD2 cannot be checked. The CDR3 contains 15 residues. In germline, CDR1 is SEHNR, CDR2 FQNEAQ (reference sequence). The CDR3 reads CASSSGTSGGDEQFF.

The chain recombines TRBV27 with TRBJ2-7; TCRdb returns TRBD1, unconfirmable since there is no DNA. The germline gives CDR1 MNHEY, CDR2 SMNVEV (reference sequence). The CDR3 consists of 13 residues. Here the CDR3 reads CASSWAGVYEQYF.

The V call is TRBV29-1, the J call TRBJ1-2; as DNA is missing, the TRBD1 call by TCRdb cannot be tested. This CDR3 spans 14 amino acids. Germline CDR1 and CDR2: SQVTM and ANQGSEA. Here the CDR3 reads CSVVPQFDGYGYTF. Together with reference TRBV29-1 and TRBJ1-2, the CDR3 gives the full variable domain: SAVISQKPSRDICQRGTSLTIQCQVDSQVTMMFWYRQQPGQSLTLIATANQGSEATYESGFVIDKFPISRPNLTFSTLTVSNMSPEDSSIYLCSVVPQFDGYGYTFGSGTRLTVV.

The chain links TRBV9 to TRBJ2-7; TCRdb returns TRBD1, unconfirmable since there is no DNA. Germline CDR1 SGDLS, CDR2 YYNGEE. This CDR3 contains 15 residues. This CDR3 reads CASSPTGTGTYEQYF.

The CDR3 spells CSAWTADSQETQYF. The chain recombines TRBV20-1 with TRBJ2-5. Per germline, CDR1 DFQATT and CDR2 SNEGSKA (reference sequence). There are 14 residues in the CDR3.

This chain joins TRBV29-1 and TRBJ2-1; TCRdb reports TRBD1, a call that lacks DNA to check it against. The CDR3 has 14 amino acids. Germline loops: CDR1 SQVTM, CDR2 ANQGSEA. CDR3: CSVERRDRYNEQFF.

Here the CDR3 reads CASSVGQVQETQYF. The chain has TRBV11-2 and TRBJ2-5; TCRdb picks TRBD1, but there is no DNA to check that call. The CDR3 has 14 amino acids. In germline, CDR1 is SGHAT, CDR2 FQNNGV.

The gene calls are TRBV5-1 and TRBJ2-7; there is no DNA to check the TCRdb D call of TRBD1. CDR1 and CDR2 (germline): SGHRS, YFSETQ. The CDR3 is 16 residues long. The CDR3 sequence is CASSPGQAFTLYEQYF.

This chain joins TRBV5-1 and TRBJ2-1; checking the TCRdb D call of TRBD1 is not possible without DNA. Per germline, CDR1 SGHRS and CDR2 YFSETQ. The CDR3 contains 13 residues. The chain's CDR3 is CASSWTGGDEQFF. Full variable domain (rest looked up from reference TRBV5-1 and TRBJ2-1): KAGVTQTPRYLIKTRGQQVTLSCSPISGHRSVSWYQQTPGQGLQFLFEYFSETQRNKGNFPGRFSGRQFSNSRSEMNVSTLELGDSALYLCASSWTGGDEQFFGPGTRLTVL.

The rearrangement links TRBV28 to TRBJ2-7; no DNA is available, so the TRBD2 call from TCRdb remains unchecked. The germline V gene has CDR1 MDHEN and CDR2 SYDVKM. CDR3 length equals 18 residues. The CDR3 is CASSLSGTSGVRSYEQYF.

The J gene is TRBJ2-7, the V gene TRBV20-1. Germline CDR1 DFQATT, CDR2 SNEGSKA (reference sequence). There are 12 residues in the CDR3. CDR3 protein: CSASMVSYEQYF.

The chain joins TRBV20-1 to TRBJ2-1; the D gene TCRdb calls, TRBD2, cannot be checked with no DNA. CDR1 DFQATT and CDR2 SNEGSKA come from the germline V gene (reference sequence). The CDR3 totals 11 residues. CDR3: CSAREEDEQFF.

The V and J genes are TRBV20-1 and TRBJ1-5. CDR1 is DFQATT and CDR2 is SNEGSKA in the germline V gene (reference sequence). This CDR3 has 14 amino acids. The CDR3 protein is CSARGAGEGQPQHF.

V is TRBV28 and J is TRBJ2-7. CDR1 and CDR2 (germline): MDHEN, SYDVKM. This CDR3 contains 13 residues. The CDR3 reads CASRSDGTYEQYF. The full variable domain, its missing parts supplied by reference TRBV28 and TRBJ2-7, is DVKVTQSSRYLVKRTGEKVFLECVQDMDHENMFWYRQDPGLGLRLIYFSYDVKMKEKGDIPEGYSVSREKKERFSLILESASTNQTSMYLCASRSDGTYEQYFGPGTRLTVT.

The chain links TRBV19 to TRBJ2-3. Per the germline V gene, CDR1 is LNHDA and CDR2 is SQIVND (reference sequence). This CDR3 spans 13 amino acids. The CDR3 spells CASSYAKADTQYF.

CDR3 residues: CSVEGAAEQFF. V gene TRBV29-1 combines with J gene TRBJ2-1; TCRdb's D call of TRBD2 is untestable without DNA. This CDR3 has 11 amino acids. The germline V gene has CDR1 SQVTM and CDR2 ANQGSEA.